This T cell receptor beta chain was recorded in a study of cytomegalovirus exposure and HLA in healthy donors. Study at large: A preliminary data release comprised roughly 80 million unique TCRs obtained from HLA-typed donors. Study results and limitations: Segments of the TCR beta V type were, in most cases, productive about 87% or about 30% of the time in an earlier analysis. In a later analysis, DRB1 alleles had the most associated TCRs; HLA-C alleles the fewest. Among TCR sequences, most were rare, though some public TCRs appeared in many donors.

A note on this clone: What it binds is not known.

The PCR employed 60 Vbeta primers together with 13 Jbeta primers. The repertoire was sequenced with immunoSEQ multiplex PCR; TCRdb's copy has only in-frame clones and lacks some. The sample has roughly 240,000 clones; 80% to 90% are singletons. Trimming at V came to 0 bases and at J to 9 bases, leaving 6 bases not matched to a gene. Germline-derived CDR1 and CDR2 are SGHDT and YYEEEE. The CDR3 loop spans 15 amino acids. Material: PBMCs. This clonotype was sampled from a girl aged 2 to 10 in good health and CMV-seronegative. This chain uses TRBV5-6 with TRBJ1-5; 10 positions match TRBD1. The CDR3: CASSLATGGGRPQHF. CDR3 in DNA: TGTGCCAGCAGCTTGGCGACAGGGGGCGGGCGGCCCCAGCATTTT.